The clone carrying this TCR beta chain was counted many times. The germline V gene encodes CDR1 MNHEY and CDR2 SVGAGI. V shed 0 bases and J shed 5 bases, with 7 bases lying between them. The CDR3 is made up of 13 amino acids. These data belong to a study of T cells in Graves' hyperthyroidism and ophthalmopathy. Regions amplified from RNA transcripts were the TCR beta CDR3 regions. HTBI primers were employed in a first-round RT-PCR of the TCR CDR3. A single record per CDR3 protein comes from TCRdb applying MiXCR to the multiplex PCR reads. The table has hundreds of thousands of distinct CDR3 sequences, more than 15% seen once.

Material: blood. The TCR originated in a woman aged 18-35 years with Graves' hyperthyroidism. The chain uses TRBV6-5 and TRBJ2-5; D is uncertain. The CDR3 is CASSYSRSETQYF. The CDR3 region has the DNA TGTGCCAGCAGTTACTCGAGGTCTGAGACCCAGTACTTC.